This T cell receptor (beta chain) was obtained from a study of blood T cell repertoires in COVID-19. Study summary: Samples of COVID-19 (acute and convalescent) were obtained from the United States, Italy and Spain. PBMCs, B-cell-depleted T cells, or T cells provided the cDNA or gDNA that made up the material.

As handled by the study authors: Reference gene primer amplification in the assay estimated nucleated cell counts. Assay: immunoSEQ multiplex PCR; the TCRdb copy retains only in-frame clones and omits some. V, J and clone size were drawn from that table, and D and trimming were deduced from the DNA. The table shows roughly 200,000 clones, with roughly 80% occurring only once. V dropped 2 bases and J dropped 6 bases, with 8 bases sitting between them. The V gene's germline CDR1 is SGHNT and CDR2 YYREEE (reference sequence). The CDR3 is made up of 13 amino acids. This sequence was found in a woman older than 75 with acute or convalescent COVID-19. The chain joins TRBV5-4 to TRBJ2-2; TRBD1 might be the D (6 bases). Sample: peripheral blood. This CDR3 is CASSLQGAGELFF. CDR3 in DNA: TGTGCCAGCAGCTTACAGGGAGCCGGGGAGCTGTTTTTT.